This T cell receptor (beta chain) stems from a study of graft-versus-host responses after intestinal transplantation (dated by TCRdb to about 2021). Regarding the study in general: Multivisceral, liver-intestinal, or isolated intestinal transplants were received by the recipients. Bulk TCR-beta CDR3 sequencing was used to track graft-versus-host and host-versus-graft alloreactive T cell clones in the graft, circulation and bone marrow after intestinal transplantation. To identify alloreactive clones, pre-transplant mixed lymphocyte reaction products were sequenced and then compared with unstimulated pre-transplant donor and recipient T cells. Samples from a few later patients were sequenced in-house on an Illumina MiSeq with MiXCR processing rather than by the commercial service. A cohort of fewer than 25 intestinal transplant recipients, including one retransplant, was enrolled, and 3 patients lacking pretransplant specimens were excluded. Donor T cell macrochimerism was defined as a peak of at least 4% donor T cells among recipient peripheral blood mononuclear cells. Every recipient was given anti-thymocyte globulin induction, then maintenance tacrolimus and steroids for 3 to 4 years.

Regarding this clone: Its antigen remains unidentified. One base away there is no much larger clone; base qualities are not given.

The library was prepared using the immunoSEQ multiplex PCR assay. For most patients, genomic DNA was isolated using the Qiagen DNeasy Blood and Tissue Kit and was shipped frozen to Adaptive Biotechnologies for TCR sequencing. High-throughput TCR-beta CDR3 sequencing of genomic DNA from most patients was performed by Adaptive Biotechnologies. The paper's data handling went like this. Adaptive's ImmunoSEQ software was the source of the TCR sequencing data for fewer than 20 patients, while a few other patients were processed with MiXCR and VDJtools. To correct CD4 versus CD8 sorting errors, sequences present in both subsets at a frequency ratio below 5:1 were removed. Because the origin of CDR3 nucleotide sequences shared between donor and recipient could not be assigned, those sequences were removed. To be classed as alloreactive, a clone needed at least 2-fold expansion over unstimulated cells and a minimum CFSE-low frequency of 0.002% (template counts) or 0.001% (read counts). A clone was considered mappable if detected in the sequenced pre-transplant spleen, lymph node, or MLR CFSE-low populations of the donor or recipient. The cumulative frequency of alloreactive clones was calculated as a percentage of all sequences, weighted by copy number. The source is immuneACCESS, and TCRdb retained only in-frame sequences with V and J called. Part of the clones is not carried over; for the studies checked, unresolved V genes explain less than half of this, and the remainder is unexplained. That table furnishes V, J and clone size, whereas the DNA furnished D and trimming. The sample table records tens of thousands of clones; about 94% of these occur just once. The leading ten clones occupy around 0.19% of the sample.

V loses 2 bases of germline sequence and J loses 6 bases, and the interval between the two ends is 10 bases. The CDR3 holds 14 amino acids from the cysteine to the phenylalanine. Left in the record is the CDR3 DNA by itself, 42 bases read in frame from the first base. CDR1 is given as SEHNR and CDR2 as FQNEAQ, both from the germline V gene (reference sequence). The label giving this sample's time point can be read as: cells obtained before transplantation from donor or recipient. CD3+CD4+ and CD3+CD8+ populations were FACS-sorted from unstimulated pre-transplant donor and recipient cells taken from spleen or lymph nodes. Results and caveats for the whole study, not just this receptor: The conclusions were limited by the relatively low number and heterogeneity of the intestinal transplant patients. Early after transplant, declines in HvG clones were associated with peak levels of circulating GvH clones. High GvH to HvG T cell clonal ratios were observed in the allografts of patients with donor T cell macrochimerism. GvH clones were detected in recipient bone marrow, and some appeared earlier in ileal mucosa or blood, consistent with an intestinal mucosal origin.

The rearranged segments are TRBV7-9 and TRBJ2-2, and the D gene may be TRBD1, 6 bases matching. This sequence was found in a human donor who was the organ donor for an intestinal transplant. Sequenced material: unstimulated CD4+ T cells sorted from spleen or lymph node cells, taken before transplant. The CDR3 reads CASSLQGGSGELFF. Read as DNA, the sequence is TGTGCCAGCAGCTTACAAGGGGGATCCGGGGAGCTGTTTTTT.